Included here is one TCR beta chain sequence, with context. Its target is not known. Data came from immunoSEQ multiplex PCR; TCRdb stores just in-frame clones and leaves some out. Of 2 million or so clones listed, about 95% are singletons. Terminally differentiated effector memory CD45RA+ cells were excluded by CCR7 positive selection of CD45RO-negative cells. Germline CDR1 MDHEN, CDR2 SYDVKM. The CDR3 spans 17 residues. Trimming shortened V by 6 bases and J by 3 bases, and 22 bases separated the two germline ends. This entry comes from a study of shared clonotypes between healthy human individuals. Overall study context: CD4 naive cells filled three plates per donor, CD4 memory three, CD8 naive two and CD8 memory one.

Study-wide results and caveats: Clonotypes shared by all four sorted-subset donors had higher generation probabilities than non-shared clonotypes. The donor pool, a small one, limited the genetic and exposure-history diversity represented.

This clonotype originated in a young man in good health. The genes are TRBV28 and TRBJ2-3, with D perhaps assigned TRBD1 or TRBD2 (5 bases each). Sequenced: naive CD8+ T cells sorted from blood. CDR3 in amino acids: CASSSLQASWGTDTQYF. Written as DNA, the CDR3 is TGTGCCAGCAGCTCCTTACAGGCTAGCTGGGGGACAGATACGCAGTATTTT.